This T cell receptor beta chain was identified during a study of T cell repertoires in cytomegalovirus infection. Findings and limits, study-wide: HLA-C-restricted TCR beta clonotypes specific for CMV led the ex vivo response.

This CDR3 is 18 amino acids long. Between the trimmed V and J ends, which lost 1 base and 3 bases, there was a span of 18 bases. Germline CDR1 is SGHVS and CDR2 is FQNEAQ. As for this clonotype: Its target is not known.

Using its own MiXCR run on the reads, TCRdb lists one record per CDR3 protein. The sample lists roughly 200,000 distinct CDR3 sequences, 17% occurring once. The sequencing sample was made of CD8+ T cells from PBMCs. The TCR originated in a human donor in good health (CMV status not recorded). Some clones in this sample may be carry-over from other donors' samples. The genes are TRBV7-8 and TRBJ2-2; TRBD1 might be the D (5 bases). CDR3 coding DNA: TGTGCCAGCAGCTTAGTGTGGGTAGGGGCAGATGACACCGGGGAGCTGTTTTTT. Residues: CASSLVWVGADDTGELFF. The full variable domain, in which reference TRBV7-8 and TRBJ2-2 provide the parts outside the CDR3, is GAGVSQSPRYKVAKRGQDVALRCDPISGHVSLFWYQQALGQGPEFLTYFQNEAQLDKSGLPSDRFFAERPEGSVSTLKIQRTQQEDSAVYLCASSLVWVGADDTGELFFGEGSRLTVL.